This T cell receptor (beta chain) was documented in a study of tumor-infiltrating lymphocytes in primary liver carcinoma. Germline lookup yields CDR1 SGHAT and CDR2 FQNNGV. CDR3 length: 13 residues. Investigators took RNA and DNA out together from about 19-30 mg of unsorted bulk tissue. Reverse transcription of approximately 520 ng total RNA with a constant-region primer produced TCR beta cDNA. Three rounds of nested multiplex PCR with slightly modified ARM-PCR produced TCR beta libraries. The first two PCR rounds used TRBV1-TRBV30 forward primers with a C-beta reverse primer, roughly 11 cycles each. TCRdb reprocessed the multiplex PCR reads with MiXCR, giving one entry per CDR3 protein. Of roughly 120,000 distinct CDR3 sequences listed, 60% to 75% are singletons. This clonotype was counted once. At one of its ends the junction is not consistent with the germline gene, which may arise from a read error.

This clonotype was sampled from a woman aged 55 to 70 with primary liver carcinoma and hepatitis B virus infection. Input material: liver tumor tissue from sampling region 3. Documented subset: tumor region T3, left-lateral pole. The gene calls are TRBV11-2 and TRBJ2-1; 7 bases align to TRBD2. CDR3 coding DNA: TGTGGCAGCAGCTGGACCAGCGGGGCGGAGCAGTTCTTC. Translating gives CGSSWTSGAEQFF.